The present T cell receptor beta chain was sequenced within a study of blood T cell repertoires in COVID-19. At the level of the study: Researchers got acute and convalescent COVID-19 samples from the United States, Italy and Spain. T cells, B-cell-depleted T cells, or PBMCs supplied cDNA or gDNA.

The CDR3 length is 15 residues. Germline lookup yields CDR1 LNHDA and CDR2 SQIVND (reference sequence). Losses at the gene ends were 5 bases for V and 5 bases for J; bases not matched to a gene: 10. Some clones are missing from TCRdb's copy, which holds only in-frame ones; the method was immunoSEQ multiplex PCR. The repertoire holds about 300,000 clones, over 85% seen once, with 1.5% to 2% in the top ten. The rearrangement links TRBV19 to TRBJ2-7; 9 nucleotides line up with TRBD1. Sequenced material: peripheral blood. This sequence was found in a woman in her thirties with COVID-19, enrolled during active disease. CDR3 DNA sequence: TGTGCCAGTAGTCCCCCGGGACAGGGTTTCAACGAGCAGTACTTC. Protein sequence: CASSPPGQGFNEQYF.